This T cell receptor beta chain comes out of a study of T-cell memory formation after mild COVID-19. This clonotype was counted only a few times. TCRdb used MiXCR to reprocess the 5' RACE reads, holding one entry per CDR3 protein. The sample carries around 510,000 distinct CDR3 sequences, 20% to 25% recorded once. The receptor comes from an adult woman who had mild COVID-19 (a few samples of this study predate the infection). Cell type and time point are not known. The sample consisted of PBMCs or a T cell subset sorted from them (not recorded which).

The CDR3 reads CASKLALRREGTDTQYF. CDR3 nucleotide sequence: TGTGCCAGTAAGCTAGCCTTACGAAGGGAGGGCACAGATACGCAGTATTTT. The chain joins TRBV12-3 or TRBV12-4 to TRBJ2-3; maybe TRBD2 (6 bases). Deletions cut 9 bases from V and 1 base from J, with 23 bases between. This CDR3 is 17 amino acids long.